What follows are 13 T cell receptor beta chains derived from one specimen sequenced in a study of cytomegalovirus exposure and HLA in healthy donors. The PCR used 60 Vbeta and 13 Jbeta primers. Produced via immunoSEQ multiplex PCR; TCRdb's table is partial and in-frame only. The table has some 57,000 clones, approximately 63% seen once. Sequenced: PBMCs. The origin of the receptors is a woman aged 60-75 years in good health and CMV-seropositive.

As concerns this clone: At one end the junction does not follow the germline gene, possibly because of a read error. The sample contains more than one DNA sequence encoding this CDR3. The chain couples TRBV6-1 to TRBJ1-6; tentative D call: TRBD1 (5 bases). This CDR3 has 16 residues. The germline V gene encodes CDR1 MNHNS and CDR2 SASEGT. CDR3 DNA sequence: TGTGCCAGCATTGAACTCAGGGCGTCCTATAATTCCCCCCTCCACTTT. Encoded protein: CASIELRASYNSPLHF.

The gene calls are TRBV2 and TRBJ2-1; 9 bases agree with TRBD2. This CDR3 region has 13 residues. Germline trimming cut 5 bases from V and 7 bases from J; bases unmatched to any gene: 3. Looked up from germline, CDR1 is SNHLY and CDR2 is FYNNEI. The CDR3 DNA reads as TGTGCCAGCAGTAGCGGGGGGTGGAATGAGCAGTTCTTC. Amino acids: CASSSGGWNEQFF.

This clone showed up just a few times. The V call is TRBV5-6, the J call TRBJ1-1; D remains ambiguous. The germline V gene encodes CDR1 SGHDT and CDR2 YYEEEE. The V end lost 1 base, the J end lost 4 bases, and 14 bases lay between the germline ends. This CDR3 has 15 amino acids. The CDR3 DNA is TGTGCCAGCAGCTTGAATATGGGAGTTCGCACTGAAGCTTTCTTT. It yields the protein CASSLNMGVRTEAFF.

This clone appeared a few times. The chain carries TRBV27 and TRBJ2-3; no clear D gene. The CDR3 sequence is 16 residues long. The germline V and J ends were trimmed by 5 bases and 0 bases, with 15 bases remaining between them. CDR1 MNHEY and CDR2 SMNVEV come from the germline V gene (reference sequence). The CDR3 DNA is TGTGCCAGCAGTCCCCGCCGGTCCTCTAGCACAGATACGCAGTATTTT. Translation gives CASSPRRSSSTDTQYF.

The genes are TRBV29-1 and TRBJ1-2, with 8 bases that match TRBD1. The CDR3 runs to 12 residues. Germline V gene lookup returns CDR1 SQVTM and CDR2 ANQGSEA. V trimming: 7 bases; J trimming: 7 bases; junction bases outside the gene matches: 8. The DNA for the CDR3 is TGCAGCGCTGGGGACAGGAGCTTTGGCTACACCTTC. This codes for CSAGDRSFGYTF.

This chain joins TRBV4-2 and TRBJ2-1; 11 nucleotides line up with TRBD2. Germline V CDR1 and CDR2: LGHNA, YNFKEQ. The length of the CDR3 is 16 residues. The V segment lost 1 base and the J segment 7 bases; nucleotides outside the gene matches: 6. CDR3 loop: CASSQVAGGMSNEQFF. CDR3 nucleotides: TGTGCCAGCAGCCAAGTAGCGGGGGGGATGTCGAATGAGCAGTTCTTC.

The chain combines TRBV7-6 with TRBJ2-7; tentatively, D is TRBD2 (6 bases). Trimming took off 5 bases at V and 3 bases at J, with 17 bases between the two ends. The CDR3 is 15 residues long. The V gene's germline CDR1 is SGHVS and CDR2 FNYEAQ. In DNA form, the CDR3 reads TGTGCCAGCAGCGTAGGCGCGGGGCCCAACTACGAGCAGTACTTC. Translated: CASSVGAGPNYEQYF.

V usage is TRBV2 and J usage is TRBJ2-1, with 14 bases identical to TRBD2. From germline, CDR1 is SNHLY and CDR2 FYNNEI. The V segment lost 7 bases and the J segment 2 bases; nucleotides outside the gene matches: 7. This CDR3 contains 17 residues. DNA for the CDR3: TGTGCCAGCATTTTTGGACTAGCGGGGGGAACCTACAATGAGCAGTTCTTC. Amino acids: CASIFGLAGGTYNEQFF. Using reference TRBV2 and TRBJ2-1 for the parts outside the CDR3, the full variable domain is EPEVTQTPSHQVTQMGQEVILRCVPISNHLYFYWYRQILGQKVEFLVSFYNNEISEKSEIFDDQFSVERPDGSNFTLKIRSTKLEDSAMYFCASIFGLAGGTYNEQFFGPGTRLTVL.

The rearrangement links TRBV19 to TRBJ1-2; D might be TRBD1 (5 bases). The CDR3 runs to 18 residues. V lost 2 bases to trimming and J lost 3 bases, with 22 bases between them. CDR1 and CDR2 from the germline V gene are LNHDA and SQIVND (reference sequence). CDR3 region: CASSIITGDPARYYGYTF. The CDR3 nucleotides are TGTGCCAGTAGTATAATCACGGGGGACCCCGCCCGGTACTATGGCTACACCTTC.

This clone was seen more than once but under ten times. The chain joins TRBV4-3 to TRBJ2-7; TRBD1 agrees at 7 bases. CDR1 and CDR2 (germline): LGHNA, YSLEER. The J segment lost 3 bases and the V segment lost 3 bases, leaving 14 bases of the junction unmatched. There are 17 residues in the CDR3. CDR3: CASSQNSFRGGRYEQYF. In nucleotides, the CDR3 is TGCGCCAGCAGCCAGAACTCCTTTCGAGGGGGCCGCTACGAGCAGTACTTC.

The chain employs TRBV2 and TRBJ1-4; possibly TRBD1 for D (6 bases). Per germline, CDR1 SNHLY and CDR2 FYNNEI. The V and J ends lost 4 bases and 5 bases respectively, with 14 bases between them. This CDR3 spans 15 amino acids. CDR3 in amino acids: CASSGGGAANEKLFF. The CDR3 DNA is TGTGCCAGCAGTGGAGGGGGGGCAGCGAATGAAAAACTGTTTTTT.

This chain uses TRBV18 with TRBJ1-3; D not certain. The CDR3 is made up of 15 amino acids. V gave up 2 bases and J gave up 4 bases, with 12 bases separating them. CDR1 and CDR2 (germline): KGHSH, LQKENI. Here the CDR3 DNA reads TGTGCCAGCTCACCATCCGTCTTTAGCGGAAACACCATATATTTT. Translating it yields CASSPSVFSGNTIYF. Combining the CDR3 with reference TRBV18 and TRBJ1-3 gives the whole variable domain NAGVMQNPRHLVRRRGQEARLRCSPMKGHSHVYWYRQLPEEGLKFMVYLQKENIIDESGMPKERFSAEFPKEGPSILRIQQVVRGDSAAYFCASSPSVFSGNTIYFGEGSWLTVV.

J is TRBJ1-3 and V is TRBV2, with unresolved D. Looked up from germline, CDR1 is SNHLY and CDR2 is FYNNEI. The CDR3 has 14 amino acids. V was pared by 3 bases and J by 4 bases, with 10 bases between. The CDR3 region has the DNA TGTGCCAGCAGTGATACGGGGATAGGAAACACCATATATTTT. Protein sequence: CASSDTGIGNTIYF. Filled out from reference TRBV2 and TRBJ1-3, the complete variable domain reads EPEVTQTPSHQVTQMGQEVILRCVPISNHLYFYWYRQILGQKVEFLVSFYNNEISEKSEIFDDQFSVERPDGSNFTLKIRSTKLEDSAMYFCASSDTGIGNTIYFGEGSWLTVV.